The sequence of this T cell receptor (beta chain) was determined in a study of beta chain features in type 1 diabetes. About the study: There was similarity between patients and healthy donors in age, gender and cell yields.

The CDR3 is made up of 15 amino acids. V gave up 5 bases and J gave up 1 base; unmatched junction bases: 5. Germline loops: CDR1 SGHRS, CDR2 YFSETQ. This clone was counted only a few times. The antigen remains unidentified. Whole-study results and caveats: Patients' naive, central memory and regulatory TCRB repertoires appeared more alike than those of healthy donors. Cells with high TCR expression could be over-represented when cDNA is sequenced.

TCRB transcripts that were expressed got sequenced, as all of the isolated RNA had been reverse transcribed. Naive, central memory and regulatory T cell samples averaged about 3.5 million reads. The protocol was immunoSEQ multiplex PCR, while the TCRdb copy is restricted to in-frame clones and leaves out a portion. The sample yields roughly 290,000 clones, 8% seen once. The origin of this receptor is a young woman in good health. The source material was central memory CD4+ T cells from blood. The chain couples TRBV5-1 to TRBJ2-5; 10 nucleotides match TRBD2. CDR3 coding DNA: TGCGCCAGCAGTTTTAGCGGGGGGACCCAAGAGACCCAGTACTTC. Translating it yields CASSFSGGTQETQYF.